The 3 T cell receptor beta chains reported below all come from one sample, sequenced in a study of blood T cells in healthy people across ages. Alongside a J-beta primer mix, a sample-barcoded 5' primer served in a second PCR lasting about 7 to 11 cycles. TCRdb re-derived calls from the 5' RACE reads in MiXCR, one entry per CDR3 protein. The sample includes about 900,000 distinct CDR3 sequences, roughly 60% seen only once; the top ten take approximately 30%. The sequencing sample was made of blood. The receptors were sampled from a man younger than 40 in good health.

This clonotype was seen only a few times. The chain employs TRBV7-6 and TRBJ2-5, with 9 positions matching TRBD1. The CDR3 length is 13 residues. Trimming removed 3 bases from V and 11 bases from J; junction bases left unmatched: 7. From germline, CDR1 is SGHVS and CDR2 FNYEAQ. The CDR3 region is CASSFGTGWEQYF. In DNA form, the CDR3 reads TGTGCCAGCAGCTTTGGGACAGGGTGGGAGCAGTACTTC.

The rearrangement uses TRBV4-3 and TRBJ2-6; D not resolved. CDR3 length equals 16 residues. Germline V gene sequence: CDR1 LGHNA, CDR2 YSLEER. The V and J ends lost 0 bases and 0 bases respectively, with 6 bases between them. The CDR3 reads CASSQEVGSGANVLTF. The CDR3 DNA is TGCGCCAGCAGCCAAGAGGTGGGCTCTGGGGCCAACGTCCTGACTTTC.

The chain carries TRBV4-1 and TRBJ1-1; unclear D gene. The CDR3 length is 15 residues. Germline V lookup: CDR1 MGHRA, CDR2 YSYEKL. V was shortened by 2 bases and J by 1 base, with 11 bases between the two germline ends. DNA for the CDR3: TGCGCCAGCAGCCAAATCCCGTATCCGAACACTGAAGCTTTCTTT. Amino acid sequence: CASSQIPYPNTEAFF.